The present TCR beta chain was sequenced within a study of blood T cells in healthy people across ages. A second PCR, run for roughly 7 to 11 cycles, used a sample-barcoded 5' primer plus a J-beta primer mix. Each sample yielded at least 3 million CDR3-containing paired-end reads. TCRdb itself ran the 5' RACE reads through MiXCR, one entry per CDR3 protein. The sample has over 750,000 distinct CDR3 sequences, 20% to 25% seen once. The CDR3 contains 15 residues. V shed 0 bases, J shed 1 base, and the junction held 6 bases outside the gene matches. Germline V gene data show CDR1 as DFQATT and CDR2 as SNEGSKA (reference sequence). The same data also went into a second study, on T cells of mothers and their children. That source adds: The study found thymic selection shapes TCR recombination output similarly in related and unrelated pairs.

Sequences were obtained from blood. The receptor was derived from a boy aged 5-17 years in good health. The chain links TRBV20-1 to TRBJ2-7; 7 bases align to TRBD2. The DNA of the CDR3 is TGCAGTGCTAGAGATCGGGGTAGCGGGTCCTACGAGCAGTACTTC. It encodes CSARDRGSGSYEQYF.